The T cell receptor beta chain described here comes from a study of CD8 T cells in ankylosing spondylitis (TCRdb year 2017). With respect to the entire study: The study set out to find disease-linked TCR variants by profiling T cell receptor beta repertoires in ankylosing spondylitis patients and healthy donors. In total, the full study cohort was made up of 100 to 140 healthy donors and 25 to 30 ankylosing spondylitis patients. Peripheral blood was sampled, and synovial fluid was additionally collected from ankylosing spondylitis patients. Study-level results and caveats: Blood from ankylosing spondylitis patients appeared to be characterized by a TCR beta motif composed of eight or nine highly homologous amino acid variants. Some of the motif variants had been reported before in the synovial fluid and blood of reactive arthritis patients, a finding that suggests common disease-initiation mechanisms. The disease-linked clones were reported as significantly enriched in matched synovial fluid samples from ankylosing spondylitis patients. A CD8+ phenotype was shown by the disease-linked clones, which were found at relatively low frequencies in peripheral blood.

V loses 11 bases, J loses 7 bases, and the germline ends lie 21 bases apart. From a lookup of the germline V gene, CDR1 and CDR2 are ENHRY and SYGVKD. The CDR3 measures 13 amino acids from cysteine to phenylalanine. Of the read, only the CDR3 DNA is kept; its 39 bases are in frame from base 1. Sequencing was performed on an Illumina HiSeq 2500. Quantitative 5'-RACE with molecular barcodes was the method used to prepare the TCR beta libraries. In the paper's pipeline: To identify disease-linked TCR variants, a new computational method was used, one built on a probabilistic model of VDJ rearrangement. The public reads were run again by TCRdb, first through fastp at Q25 and then through MiXCR, and only productive beta chains were kept. Each entry merges the rows of one CDR3 protein and shows their most common DNA and genes. The V and J calls and clone size are TCRdb's, not the authors'. This sample has around 390,000 distinct CDR3 sequences in its table, and under 25% of those were observed once. The ten largest make up around 17% of the sample.

Regarding this clonotype: Its target antigen remains unknown. Base qualities are missing; no much larger clone stands one base away.

This receptor was identified in a male donor with ankylosing spondylitis. Rearrangement joined TRBV10-3 to TRBJ2-7; the D segment could be TRBD2, given 5 matching bases. The sample comprised blood, either unsorted or a sorted T cell fraction (not recorded which). The DNA is TGTGCCGCCCTAGGACTTGCCTCTACGGAGCAGTACTTC. Its protein reads: CAALGLASTEQYF.